The text below deals with one TCR beta chain. Its antigen remains unknown. The V gene end was trimmed by 5 bases and the J gene end by 4 bases; junction bases not matched to a gene: 14. The CDR3 covers 17 residues. The germline V gene encodes CDR1 LNHDA and CDR2 SQIVND (reference sequence). Clones were sequenced by immunoSEQ multiplex PCR, and TCRdb holds only the in-frame ones, with some missing. This sample carries 120,000 or so clones, around 93% of them seen once, and the ten largest clones take 0.85% to 1.3%. This entry is derived from a study of T cell responses to AZD1222 COVID-19 vaccine. Overall study findings and caveats: Sampling captured repertoires only after the peak T cell response. Across spike, vaccine-associated CD4 TCRs were found, dominant at 160-218 and 743-854.

V and J are TRBV19 and TRBJ1-5; 7 bases are shared with TRBD1. The clonotype was recovered from an adult in good health. Material: peripheral blood, obtained on day 0 of AZD1222 vaccination. DNA for the CDR3: TGTGCCAGTAGTTCCGGACAGGTAATTCCCGAAAATCAGCCCCAGCATTTT. It is translated as CASSSGQVIPENQPQHF.